Listed here are 30 T cell receptor beta chains from one sample, sequenced in a study of blood T cell repertoires in COVID-19. Clones were sequenced by immunoSEQ multiplex PCR, and TCRdb holds only the in-frame ones, with some missing. This table holds roughly 250,000 clones, roughly 88% found once. The specimen was peripheral blood. These receptors all stem from a human donor with COVID-19, enrolled during active disease. The donor label of this sample is uncertain.

In its sample, this clone was seen once. The chain employs TRBV18 and TRBJ1-5; maybe TRBD1 (6 bases). Per the germline V gene, CDR1 is KGHSH and CDR2 is LQKENI. The CDR3 sequence is 14 residues long. V was trimmed by 5 bases and J by 3 bases, leaving 11 bases between them. CDR3 region: CASSRGGDNQPQHF. CDR3 bases: TGTGCCAGCTCAAGGGGGGGGGACAATCAGCCCCAGCATTTT.

The gene calls are TRBV2 and TRBJ1-5; D is unresolved. Germline CDR1 and CDR2: SNHLY and FYNNEI. CDR3 length equals 15 residues. Trimming left V 4 bases short and J 0 bases short, with 10 bases between. The CDR3 protein is CASSASLNSNQPQHF. The CDR3 DNA is TGTGCCAGCAGTGCCAGTCTTAATAGCAATCAGCCCCAGCATTTT. Complete variable domain (other parts from reference TRBV2 and TRBJ1-5): EPEVTQTPSHQVTQMGQEVILRCVPISNHLYFYWYRQILGQKVEFLVSFYNNEISEKSEIFDDQFSVERPDGSNFTLKIRSTKLEDSAMYFCASSASLNSNQPQHFGDGTRLSIL.

The chain uses TRBV4-1 and TRBJ1-1, with 8 bases fitting TRBD1. V dropped 3 bases and J dropped 3; count of bases not matched to a gene: 12. The CDR3 runs to 17 residues. Per germline, CDR1 MGHRA and CDR2 YSYEKL. The CDR3 sequence is CASSQGKLDRGYTEAFF. CDR3 DNA sequence: TGCGCCAGCAGCCAGGGGAAACTAGACAGGGGATACACTGAAGCTTTCTTT.

The rearrangement uses TRBV7-2 and TRBJ1-5; D not certain. Germline loops: CDR1 SGHTA, CDR2 FQGNSA. This CDR3 is 13 amino acids long. V was cut by 5 bases and J by 14 bases, with 19 bases left in between. CDR3 bases: TGTGCCAGCAGCCCCGTGTCGGGGTTGGAGGAGCATTTT. Translation gives CASSPVSGLEEHF.

The chain recombines TRBV4-1 with TRBJ2-7; maybe TRBD2 (5 bases). CDR3 size: 15 residues. Per the germline V gene, CDR1 is MGHRA and CDR2 is YSYEKL. V was cut by 2 bases and J by 4 bases, with 15 bases left in between. CDR3 residues: CASSQLRLADYEQYF. CDR3 nucleotides: TGCGCCAGCAGCCAACTAAGGCTAGCTGATTACGAGCAGTACTTC.

V and J are TRBV2 and TRBJ2-2; 9 bases align to TRBD2. The germline gives CDR1 SNHLY, CDR2 FYNNEI. This CDR3 is built from 15 residues. V lost 5 bases to trimming and J lost 2 bases; unmatched junction nucleotides: 3. The CDR3 nucleotides read TGTGCCAGCAGTCCTAGCGGGATTAACACCGGGGAGCTGTTTTTT. Amino acids: CASSPSGINTGELFF.

The chain joins TRBV5-1 to TRBJ2-7; 10 bases align to TRBD2. Germline CDR1 SGHRS, CDR2 YFSETQ. CDR3 length: 16 residues. V dropped 5 bases and J dropped 6; count of bases not matched to a gene: 14. The CDR3 region has the DNA TGCGCCAGCAGTACCGAGGGACTAGCGCCCACCTCCGAGCAGTACTTC. Its translation: CASSTEGLAPTSEQYF.

The rearrangement links TRBV5-1 to TRBJ2-2; D might be TRBD1 (6 bases). CDR1 is SGHRS and CDR2 is YFSETQ in the germline V gene. The CDR3 loop spans 14 amino acids. Trimming cost V 6 bases and J 3 bases, with 12 bases left between them. CDR3 in amino acids: CASTPGTYTGELFF. The CDR3 nucleotides are TGCGCCAGCACTCCCGGGACATACACCGGGGAGCTGTTTTTT.

This clone was observed a handful of times. The chain carries TRBV28 and TRBJ1-1; TRBD1 matches at 9 bases. In germline, CDR1 is MDHEN, CDR2 SYDVKM. The V segment lost 7 bases and the J segment 1 base; nucleotides outside the gene matches: 4. The CDR3 totals 14 residues. CDR3 nucleotides: TGTGCCAGCACCTGGACAGGGGCGAACACTGAAGCTTTCTTT. Its translation: CASTWTGANTEAFF.

This clone occurred once. The rearrangement links TRBV2 to TRBJ1-2, with 9 bases aligning to TRBD1. CDR1 is SNHLY and CDR2 is FYNNEI in the germline V gene. This CDR3 region has 13 residues. Trimming cost V 5 bases and J 4 bases; bases outside gene matches: 2. CDR3 in DNA: TGTGCCAGCAGTCCGGACAGGGGCTATGGCTACACCTTC. It encodes CASSPDRGYGYTF.

The chain carries TRBV30 and TRBJ2-7; 13 bases align to TRBD2. Per the germline V gene, CDR1 is GTSNPN and CDR2 is SVGIG (reference sequence). Losses at the gene ends were 4 bases for V and 7 bases for J; bases not matched to a gene: 10. The CDR3 spans 15 residues. Here the CDR3 DNA reads TGTGCCTGGACTCCCGGGACTAGCGGGACGGGGGAGCAGTACTTC. Translation gives CAWTPGTSGTGEQYF.

This rearrangement joins TRBV28 to TRBJ2-3; D is unresolved. Trimming left V 2 bases short and J 2 bases short, with 8 bases between. Germline values: CDR1 MDHEN, CDR2 SYDVKM. The CDR3 sequence is 14 residues long. The CDR3 coding sequence is TGTGCCAGCAGTTTAGCCAGAACCACAGATACGCAGTATTTT. It specifies CASSLARTTDTQYF. The whole variable domain, filled in from reference TRBV28 and TRBJ2-3, reads DVKVTQSSRYLVKRTGEKVFLECVQDMDHENMFWYRQDPGLGLRLIYFSYDVKMKEKGDIPEGYSVSREKKERFSLILESASTNQTSMYLCASSLARTTDTQYFGPGTRLTVL.

This chain connects TRBV19 to TRBJ1-2; no clear D gene. Deletions cut 1 base from V and 8 bases from J, with 11 bases between. Germline V lookup: CDR1 LNHDA, CDR2 SQIVND (reference sequence). CDR3 length equals 13 residues. DNA of the CDR3: TGTGCCAGTAGTATAGCCGGGGTACGCGGCTACACCTTC. Its protein product is CASSIAGVRGYTF. The whole variable domain, filled in from reference TRBV19 and TRBJ1-2, reads DGGITQSPKYLFRKEGQNVTLSCEQNLNHDAMYWYRQDPGQGLRLIYYSQIVNDFQKGDIAEGYSVSREKKESFPLTVTSAQKNPTAFYLCASSIAGVRGYTFGSGTRLTVV.

The V call is TRBV29-1, the J call TRBJ1-2, with 7 bases lining up with TRBD1. This CDR3 spans 11 amino acids. Per the germline V gene, CDR1 is SQVTM and CDR2 is ANQGSEA. Trimming took 7 bases from V and 7 from J; bases not matched to a gene: 6. The CDR3 reads CSAGQYFGYTF. The CDR3 DNA reads TGCAGCGCGGGACAGTACTTTGGCTACACCTTC.

The chain recombines TRBV9 with TRBJ1-6; TRBD1 aligns across 9 bases. CDR3 size: 16 residues. CDR1 is SGDLS, CDR2 YYNGEE, per germline. The ends lost 3 bases at V and 7 bases at J; junction bases unmatched: 8. CDR3 in DNA: TGTGCCAGCAGCGCATTACAGGGGGCCGGGAATTCACCCCTCCACTTT. As protein: CASSALQGAGNSPLHF.

This clone was picked up a small number of times. The CDR3 sequence: CASSEPGKGELFF. In nucleotides, the CDR3 is TGTGCCAGCAGCGAACCCGGGAAAGGGGAGCTGTTTTTT. V is TRBV7-3 and J is TRBJ2-2; a weak D match, TRBD2 (5 bases). Germline V lookup: CDR1 SGHTA, CDR2 FQGTGA. This CDR3 contains 13 residues. V was shortened by 5 bases and J by 8 bases, with 12 bases between the two germline ends.

The V and J genes are TRBV7-2 and TRBJ2-1, with 9 bases that match TRBD1. The CDR3 has 16 amino acids. Germline CDR1 reads SGHTA; CDR2 reads FQGNSA. Trimming at V came to 4 bases and at J to 8 bases, leaving 12 bases not matched to a gene. The CDR3 sequence: CASSYAPGTGPYEQFF. DNA of the CDR3: TGTGCCAGCAGCTATGCACCCGGGACAGGGCCGTATGAGCAGTTCTTC.

This sequence joins TRBV19 and TRBJ1-6, with TRBD1 matching 8 bases. Germline trimming cut 3 bases from V and 7 bases from J; bases unmatched to any gene: 5. Germline lookup yields CDR1 LNHDA and CDR2 SQIVND (reference sequence). CDR3 size: 15 residues. The CDR3 protein is CASSIQQGANSPLHF. In nucleotides, the CDR3 is TGTGCCAGTAGTATTCAGCAGGGGGCCAATTCACCCCTCCACTTT.

The V and J genes are TRBV5-4 and TRBJ1-2; 8 bases map to TRBD1. Germline CDR1 and CDR2: SGHNT and YYREEE (reference sequence). The CDR3 spans 15 residues. The ends lost 4 bases at V and 4 bases at J; junction bases unmatched: 9. The CDR3 DNA reads TGTGCCAGCAGCAGGGAAACAGGGGGAATCTATGGCTACACCTTC. The encoded protein is CASSRETGGIYGYTF.

The CDR3 reads CASSLDQFRTGHGYTF. The DNA for the CDR3 is TGTGCCAGCAGCTTAGATCAGTTTAGGACAGGGCATGGCTACACCTTC. The rearrangement joins TRBV11-2 to TRBJ1-2; 8 bases are a match to TRBD1. CDR3 length equals 16 residues. The ends lost 0 bases at V and 6 bases at J; junction bases unmatched: 9. Looked up from germline, CDR1 is SGHAT and CDR2 is FQNNGV. The entire variable domain, with the rest obtained from reference TRBV11-2 and TRBJ1-2, is as follows: EAGVAQSPRYKIIEKRQSVAFWCNPISGHATLYWYQQILGQGPKLLIQFQNNGVVDDSQLPKDRFSAERLKGVDSTLKIQPAKLEDSAVYLCASSLDQFRTGHGYTFGSGTRLTVV.

The chain combines TRBV27 with TRBJ2-5, with 8 nucleotides matching TRBD1. The germline CDR1 and CDR2 sequences are MNHEY and SMNVEV (reference sequence). The CDR3 contains 14 residues. The junction had 9 bases not matched to a gene; V was cut back by 8 bases and J by 4 bases. For the CDR3, the DNA is TGTGCCAGCGGCCCGGGACAGGAGGGAGAGACCCAGTACTTC. Encoded protein: CASGPGQEGETQYF.

The sample holds one count of this clone. The gene calls are TRBV14 and TRBJ2-3; TRBD1 agrees at 8 bases. The CDR3 extends over 14 amino acids. The trim removed 5 bases at V and 5 bases at J, leaving 6 bases unmatched. Looked up from germline, CDR1 is SGHDN and CDR2 is FVKESK. This CDR3 is CASSLKDREDTQYF. As DNA, the CDR3 is TGTGCCAGCAGCTTAAAGGACAGGGAAGATACGCAGTATTTT.

CDR3 nucleotide sequence: TGTGCCAGCAGCTTAGCCCAGAAGAATCAGCCCCAGCATTTT. Encoded protein: CASSLAQKNQPQHF. The chain employs TRBV7-9 and TRBJ1-5, with D uncertain. CDR1 SEHNR and CDR2 FQNEAQ come from the germline V gene (reference sequence). CDR3 size: 14 residues. Deletions cut 0 bases from V and 4 bases from J, with 7 bases between.

The chain recombines TRBV28 with TRBJ1-4, with TRBD1 matching 7 bases. The germline CDR1 and CDR2 sequences are MDHEN and SYDVKM. CDR3 length: 16 residues. V lost 3 bases, J lost 8 bases, and 12 bases stayed unmatched. The CDR3 DNA sequence: TGTGCCAGCAGTTTCGGGACAGCGAACCAGAAGGAAAAACTGTTTTTT. This sequence encodes CASSFGTANQKEKLFF.

The sample holds a few counts of this clone. The rearrangement links TRBV12-5 to TRBJ1-1, with D hard to call. The CDR3 consists of 13 residues. Trimming removed 1 base at V and 4 bases at J, with 7 bases between. Looked up from germline, CDR1 is LGHNT and CDR2 is FRNRAP. CDR3 sequence: CASGLDDFTEAFF. The DNA for the CDR3 is TGTGCTAGTGGTTTGGACGACTTCACTGAAGCTTTCTTT. The variable domain in full, completed from reference TRBV12-5 and TRBJ1-1, reads DARVTQTPRHKVTEMGQEVTMRCQPILGHNTVFWYRQTMMQGLELLAYFRNRAPLDDSGMPKDRFSAEMPDATLATLKIQPSEPRDSAVYFCASGLDDFTEAFFGQGTRLTVV.

This clone came up a few times. The V gene is TRBV3-1 (or the pseudogene TRBV3-2), the J gene TRBJ1-1, with D unresolved. Germline-derived CDR1 and CDR2 are LGHDT and YNNKEL (reference sequence). Trimming removed 7 bases at V and 7 bases at J, with 16 bases between. This CDR3 is 13 amino acids long. This chain's CDR3 is CASTPWEGGEAFF. The CDR3 DNA sequence: TGTGCCAGCACTCCTTGGGAGGGAGGTGAAGCTTTCTTT.

The chain couples TRBV5-6 to TRBJ2-5; 9 bases map to TRBD2. Germline-derived CDR1 and CDR2 are SGHDT and YYEEEE. J was trimmed by 4 bases and V by 4 bases; bases with no gene match: 2. The CDR3 covers 13 residues. CDR3 region: CASSTGLAETQYF. CDR3 nucleotides: TGTGCCAGCAGCACGGGACTAGCAGAGACCCAGTACTTC.

The chain employs TRBV10-2 and TRBJ2-2; 7 bases are shared with TRBD2. CDR3 length: 15 amino acids. In germline, CDR1 is WSHSY, CDR2 SAAADI. The junction had 6 bases not matched to a gene; V was cut back by 4 bases and J by 4 bases. CDR3 in amino acids: CASSVSGPLTGELFF. Written as DNA, the CDR3 is TGCGCCAGCAGTGTTAGCGGGCCCCTCACCGGGGAGCTGTTTTTT.

The chain uses TRBV7-3 and TRBJ2-2; D call uncertain. The CDR3 runs 13 residues. V was clipped by 8 bases and J by 2 bases, with 9 bases between them. Germline V gene lookup returns CDR1 SGHTA and CDR2 FQGTGA. CDR3 DNA: TGTGCCAGCGCGGCCTCCAACACCGGGGAGCTGTTTTTT. Amino acid sequence: CASAASNTGELFF.

The chain has TRBV19 and TRBJ2-6, with 9 bases fitting TRBD1. CDR1 is LNHDA and CDR2 is SQIVND in the germline V gene (reference sequence). The V gene end was trimmed by 3 bases and the J gene end by 3 bases; junction bases not matched to a gene: 15. CDR3 length equals 20 residues. This CDR3 is CASSMIPRGQGIGGANVLTF. CDR3 in DNA: TGTGCCAGTAGTATGATACCCCGCGGACAGGGGATAGGTGGGGCCAACGTCCTGACTTTC.